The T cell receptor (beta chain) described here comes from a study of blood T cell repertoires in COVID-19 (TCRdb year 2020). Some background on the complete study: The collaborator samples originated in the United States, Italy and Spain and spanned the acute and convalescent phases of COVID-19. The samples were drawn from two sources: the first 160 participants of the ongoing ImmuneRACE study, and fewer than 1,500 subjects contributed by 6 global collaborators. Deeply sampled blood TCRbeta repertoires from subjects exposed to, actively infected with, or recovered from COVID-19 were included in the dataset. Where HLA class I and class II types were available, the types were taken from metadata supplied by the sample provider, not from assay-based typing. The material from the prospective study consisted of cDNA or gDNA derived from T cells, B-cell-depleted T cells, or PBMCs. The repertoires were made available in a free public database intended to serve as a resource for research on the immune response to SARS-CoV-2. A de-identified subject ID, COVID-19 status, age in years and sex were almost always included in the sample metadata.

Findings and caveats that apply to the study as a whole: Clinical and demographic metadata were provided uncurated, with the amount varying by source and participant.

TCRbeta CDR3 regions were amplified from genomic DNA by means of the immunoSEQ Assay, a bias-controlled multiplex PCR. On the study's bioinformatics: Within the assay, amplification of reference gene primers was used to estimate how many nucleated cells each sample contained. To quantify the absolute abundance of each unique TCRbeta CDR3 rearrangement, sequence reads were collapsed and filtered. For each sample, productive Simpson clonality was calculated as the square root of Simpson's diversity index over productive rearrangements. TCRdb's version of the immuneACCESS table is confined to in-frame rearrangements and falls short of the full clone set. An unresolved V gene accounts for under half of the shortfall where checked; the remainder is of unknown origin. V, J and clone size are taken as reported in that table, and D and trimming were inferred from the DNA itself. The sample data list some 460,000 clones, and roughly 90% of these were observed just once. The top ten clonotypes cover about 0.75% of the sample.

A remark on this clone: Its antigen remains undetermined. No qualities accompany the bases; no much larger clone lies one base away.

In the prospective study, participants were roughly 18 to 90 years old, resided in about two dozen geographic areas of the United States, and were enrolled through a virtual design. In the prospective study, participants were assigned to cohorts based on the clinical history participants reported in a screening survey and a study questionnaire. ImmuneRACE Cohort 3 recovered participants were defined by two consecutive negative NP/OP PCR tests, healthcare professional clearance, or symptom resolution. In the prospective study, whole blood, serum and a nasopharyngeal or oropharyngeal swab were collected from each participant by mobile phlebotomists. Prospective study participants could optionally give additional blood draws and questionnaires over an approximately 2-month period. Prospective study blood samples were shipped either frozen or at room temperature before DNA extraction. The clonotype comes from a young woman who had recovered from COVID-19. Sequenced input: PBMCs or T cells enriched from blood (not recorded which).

The CDR3 protein is CASSLRRGLEAFF. The DNA sequence is given as TGTGCCAGCAGCTTGAGAAGGGGACTCGAAGCTTTCTTT. The rearrangement combines TRBV7-3 with TRBJ1-1; TRBD1 is possibly the D segment (5 matching bases). The germline V gene supplies CDR1 SGHTA and CDR2 FQGTGA. V was cut back by 3 bases and J by 8 bases, leaving a gap of 13 bases between them. Including cysteine and phenylalanine, the CDR3 has 13 amino acids. The retained sequence is limited to the CDR3, 39 bases, with the frame set at the first base.